This TCR beta chain comes out of a study of blood T cell repertoires in COVID-19. CDR3 length: 14 amino acids. Germline V gene sequence: CDR1 SGHTA, CDR2 FQGNSA. Between the trimmed V and J ends, which lost 2 bases and 1 base, there was a span of 9 bases. Original handling: Amplifying reference gene primers gave estimates of nucleated cell counts. Method: immunoSEQ multiplex PCR; TCRdb's copy keeps in-frame clones and lacks some. That table gives V, J and clone size, and the DNA gave D and trimming. The sample contains approximately 150,000 clones, approximately 90% of which appear only once. The specimen was peripheral blood. The receptor was isolated from a human donor in a cohort sampled during active COVID-19. The V call is TRBV7-2, the J call TRBJ2-7; D is unresolved. CDR3 nucleotide sequence: TGTGCCAGCAGCTTACCGGCGGCTTCCTACGAGCAGTACTTC. Translation gives CASSLPAASYEQYF.